Listed here are 4 T cell receptor beta chains from one sample, sequenced in a study of identical twins. TCRdb ran MiXCR on the 5' RACE reads and lists one entry per CDR3 protein. Among 300,000 to 400,000 distinct CDR3 sequences listed, roughly 9% were seen once. Sequenced: naive T cells sorted from blood. These receptors were taken from a woman aged 45-59 years in good health.

This clonotype was detected ten times or more. This chain joins TRBV5-1 and TRBJ1-2; 7 bases align to TRBD1. This CDR3 comprises 13 residues. J lost 5 bases, V lost 0 bases, and 1 base had no gene match. Germline V CDR1 and CDR2: SGHRS, YFSETQ. CDR3 coding DNA: TGCGCCAGCAGCTTGGCCAGGGGGTATGGCTACACCTTC. Amino acid sequence: CASSLARGYGYTF.

This clonotype was counted at least ten times. J is TRBJ2-1 and V is TRBV5-6; 12 bases match TRBD2. The CDR3 extends over 17 amino acids. CDR1 and CDR2 from the germline V gene are SGHDT and YYEEEE. V dropped 4 bases and J dropped 4; count of bases not matched to a gene: 9. CDR3 bases: TGTGCCAGCAGCAAAGGGACTAGCGGGTTGCCTTACAATGAGCAGTTCTTC. Translation gives CASSKGTSGLPYNEQFF. Based on the CDR3 plus reference TRBV5-6 and TRBJ2-1, the full variable domain is DAGVTQSPTHLIKTRGQQVTLRCSPKSGHDTVSWYQQALGQGPQFIFQYYEEEERQRGNFPDRFSGHQFPNYSSELNVNALLLGDSALYLCASSKGTSGLPYNEQFFGPGTRLTVL.

This clonotype was seen more than once but under ten times. V gene TRBV29-1 combines with J gene TRBJ2-5, with TRBD2 identical over 8 bases. V trimming: 8 bases; J trimming: 5 bases; junction bases outside the gene matches: 7. The CDR3 has 12 amino acids. Germline V gene lookup returns CDR1 SQVTM and CDR2 ANQGSEA. The CDR3 here is CSTRGGTETQYF. The CDR3 DNA sequence: TGCAGCACACGGGGGGGGACGGAGACCCAGTACTTC.

The V call is TRBV29-1, the J call TRBJ1-3; D is ambiguous. From germline, CDR1 is SQVTM and CDR2 ANQGSEA. The CDR3 length is 12 residues. The ends were cut back, 7 bases at V and 4 bases at J, with 11 bases in the middle. The CDR3 DNA follows: TGCAGCGCTTGGGGTGACGGAAACACCATATATTTT. Protein product: CSAWGDGNTIYF.